One sample yielded the 27 T cell receptor beta chains listed below, sequenced in a study of Ad26.COV2.S vaccination and SARS-CoV-2 variants. This sample's treatment: 15 to 20 received Ad26.COV2.S at low or high dose, single or two shots; roughly five received placebo; per-sample allocation not given. Samples analyzed were those drawn on day 63 after the first vaccine or placebo injection. Sequencing was performed with immunoSEQ multiplex PCR; in TCRdb, only in-frame clones are kept and a portion is missing. The data contain some 480,000 clones, 70% to 90% of them seen just once; the ten biggest clones take up 9.5% to 15%. The sequencing used peripheral blood, collected in a trial of Ad26.COV2.S vaccine versus placebo. These receptor sequences come from a person aged 18-60 years who received the Ad26.COV2.S COVID-19 vaccine or a placebo.

This clone showed up just a few times. The V and J genes are TRBV7-2 and TRBJ2-2; D not certain. CDR1 SGHTA and CDR2 FQGNSA come from the germline V gene. This CDR3 contains 14 residues. Trimming shortened V by 5 bases and J by 7 bases, and 14 bases separated the two germline ends. The CDR3 nucleotides read TGTGCCAGCAGCCCCGTCAAACTAAGCGGGGAGCTGTTTTTT. Amino acid sequence: CASSPVKLSGELFF. Complete variable domain (other parts from reference TRBV7-2 and TRBJ2-2): GAGVSQSPSNKVTEKGKDVELRCDPISGHTALYWYRQSLGQGLEFLIYFQGNSAPDKSGLPSDRFSAERTGGSVSTLTIQRTQQEDSAVYLCASSPVKLSGELFFGEGSRLTVL.

The V gene is TRBV15, the J gene TRBJ1-5, with D possibly being TRBD1 (6 bases). The CDR3 extends over 15 amino acids. Trimming took off 0 bases at V and 5 bases at J, with 11 bases between the two ends. CDR1 and CDR2 from the germline V gene are LNHNV and YYDKDF (reference sequence). The CDR3: CATSRDRGGHQPQHF. The CDR3 DNA reads as TGTGCCACCAGCAGAGATCGCGGGGGGCATCAGCCCCAGCATTTT.

The rearrangement joins TRBV5-4 to TRBJ1-6; no clear D gene. Trimming took 0 bases from V and 0 from J, leaving 4 bases between them. This CDR3 region has 15 residues. From germline, CDR1 is SGHNT and CDR2 YYREEE (reference sequence). The CDR3 here is CASSLVGSYNSPLHF. CDR3 nucleotides: TGTGCCAGCAGCTTGGTGGGCTCCTATAATTCACCCCTCCACTTT.

V usage is TRBV18 and J usage is TRBJ2-1; D possibly corresponds to TRBD2 (5 bases). The CDR3 totals 16 residues. V was trimmed by 5 bases and J by 0 bases, leaving 14 bases between them. Germline assignment: CDR1 KGHSH and CDR2 LQKENI. CDR3 nucleotide sequence: TGTGCCAGCTCAGAAATAGCGCACCCCTCCTACAATGAGCAGTTCTTC. It codes for CASSEIAHPSYNEQFF.

J is TRBJ1-2 and V is TRBV28; D remains ambiguous. CDR3 length: 13 amino acids. Deletions cut 1 base from V and 5 bases from J, with 8 bases between. Germline V gene data show CDR1 as MDHEN and CDR2 as SYDVKM. In nucleotides, the CDR3 is TGTGCCAGCAGTTTATCTGGCCCTTATGGCTACACCTTC. Translation gives CASSLSGPYGYTF.

This clone was detected only once. V is TRBV24-1 and J is TRBJ2-1, with D tentatively TRBD1 or TRBD2 (5 bases each). Trimming cost V 4 bases and J 9 bases, with 15 bases left between them. Germline assignment: CDR1 KGHDR and CDR2 SFDVKD. The CDR3 totals 14 residues. CDR3 nucleotides: TGTGCCACCAGTGACGGCGGCCAGGGACGTGAGCAGTTCTTC. Translating gives CATSDGGQGREQFF.

The chain combines TRBV6-4 with TRBJ2-1, with 12 bases lining up with TRBD2. This CDR3 is 14 amino acids long. Looked up from germline, CDR1 is MRHNA and CDR2 is SNTAGT. V lost 7 bases, J lost 5 bases, and 3 bases stayed unmatched. The CDR3: CASKRTSGDNEQFF. CDR3 nucleotides: TGTGCCAGCAAAAGGACTAGCGGGGACAATGAGCAGTTCTTC.

The chain uses TRBV6-5 and TRBJ2-3; a possible D gene is TRBD2 (5 bases). V dropped 8 bases and J dropped 2 bases, with 17 bases sitting between them. The CDR3 extends over 15 amino acids. Germline V gives CDR1 MNHEY, CDR2 SVGAGI. The CDR3 is CASRRGLAHTDTQYF. CDR3 DNA: TGTGCCAGCCGGCGCGGGCTAGCCCACACAGATACGCAGTATTTT.

CDR3 in DNA: TGTGCCAGCAGCGCTGCCGTAGGTCAGCCCCAGCATTTT. It encodes CASSAAVGQPQHF. The V call is TRBV9, the J call TRBJ1-5, with D unclear. From germline, CDR1 is SGDLS and CDR2 YYNGEE. This CDR3 contains 13 residues. Trimming removed 3 bases from V and 6 bases from J, with 10 bases in between.

The V and J genes are TRBV6-4 and TRBJ2-2; a possible D gene is TRBD2 (7 bases). V gave up 10 bases and J gave up 3 bases, with 21 bases separating them. Germline V gene lookup returns CDR1 MRHNA and CDR2 SNTAGT. There are 16 residues in the CDR3. Here the CDR3 DNA reads TGTGCCACATCCCGGGGGGCCTCGGGGGACACCGGGGAGCTGTTTTTT. Translating gives CATSRGASGDTGELFF.

The chain has TRBV28 and TRBJ2-5; the match to TRBD2 covers 10 bases. The CDR3 contains 15 residues. V trimming: 5 bases; J trimming: 4 bases; junction bases outside the gene matches: 7. Germline CDR1 and CDR2: MDHEN and SYDVKM. CDR3 DNA sequence: TGTGCCAGCAGTACCCGAGCGGGAGGGAGAGAGACCCAGTACTTC. Translated, it gives CASSTRAGGRETQYF.

The J gene is TRBJ2-1, the V gene TRBV5-1; D assignment may be TRBD1 or TRBD2 (7 bases each). The CDR3 has 16 residues. Germline values: CDR1 SGHRS, CDR2 YFSETQ. Trimming took off 3 bases at V and 1 base at J, with 14 bases between the two ends. The CDR3 bases are TGCGCCAGCAGCTCCAGGGGGGGAGGTTCCTACAATGAGCAGTTCTTC. Residues: CASSSRGGGSYNEQFF.

This clone was observed a single time. The V and J genes are TRBV15 and TRBJ1-4; unclear D gene. Trimming removed 1 base from V and 4 bases from J, with 10 bases in between. CDR3 size: 15 residues. The germline V gene has CDR1 LNHNV and CDR2 YYDKDF (reference sequence). The CDR3 DNA reads as TGTGCCACCAGCAGAGCTCGGGGTTTTAATGAAAAACTGTTTTTT. This codes for CATSRARGFNEKLFF.

The chain uses TRBV6-5 and TRBJ1-1; D not resolved. The CDR3 extends over 12 amino acids. The V and J ends lost 7 bases and 1 base respectively, with 7 bases between them. Germline V gives CDR1 MNHEY, CDR2 SVGAGI. CDR3 coding DNA: TGTGCCAGCATCTCGCCGAACACTGAAGCTTTCTTT. It specifies CASISPNTEAFF.

The chain recombines TRBV27 with TRBJ1-4; 9 nucleotides agree with TRBD1. The CDR3 runs 14 residues. In germline, CDR1 is MNHEY, CDR2 SMNVEV (reference sequence). The junction had 6 bases not matched to a gene; V was cut back by 2 bases and J by 11 bases. The CDR3 DNA is TGTGCCAGCAGTTTACGTCGGACAGGGGACAAACTGTTTTTT. It encodes CASSLRRTGDKLFF.

The chain carries TRBV5-6 and TRBJ2-5; 10 bases map to TRBD2. The CDR3 consists of 16 residues. V lost 0 bases to trimming and J lost 1 base; unmatched junction nucleotides: 3. In germline, CDR1 is SGHDT, CDR2 YYEEEE. The CDR3 DNA follows: TGTGCCAGCAGCTTGGCTAGCGGGAGCCTCCAAGAGACCCAGTACTTC. Residues: CASSLASGSLQETQYF.

This clone was counted between two and nine times. This chain connects TRBV6-5 to TRBJ2-7; TRBD1 agrees at 11 bases. The trim removed 6 bases at V and 3 bases at J, leaving 7 bases unmatched. Germline values: CDR1 MNHEY, CDR2 SVGAGI. This CDR3 is 15 amino acids long. DNA of the CDR3: TGTGCCAGCAGAAAACCGGGACAGGGGGACTACGAGCAGTACTTC. The encoded protein is CASRKPGQGDYEQYF.

This rearrangement joins TRBV19 to TRBJ2-1; D is ambiguous. Between the trimmed V and J ends, which lost 1 base and 3 bases, there was a span of 1 base. Per the germline V gene, CDR1 is LNHDA and CDR2 is SQIVND (reference sequence). The CDR3 is 12 amino acids. The DNA of the CDR3 is TGTGCCAGTAGTATAGTCTACAATGAGCAGTTCTTC. Translation: CASSIVYNEQFF. Looking up the rest from reference TRBV19 and TRBJ2-1 gives the full variable domain: DGGITQSPKYLFRKEGQNVTLSCEQNLNHDAMYWYRQDPGQGLRLIYYSQIVNDFQKGDIAEGYSVSREKKESFPLTVTSAQKNPTAFYLCASSIVYNEQFFGPGTRLTVL.

The V and J genes are TRBV19 and TRBJ1-5; 7 positions agree with TRBD1. V was clipped by 3 bases and J by 7 bases; unmatched bases: 9. Germline loops: CDR1 LNHDA, CDR2 SQIVND (reference sequence). The CDR3 covers 15 residues. CDR3 residues: CASSMQTGKGQPQHF. The CDR3 DNA reads as TGTGCCAGTAGTATGCAGACAGGGAAAGGCCAGCCCCAGCATTTT.

The chain carries TRBV5-8 and TRBJ2-3; D is possibly TRBD1 (6 bases). CDR3 length equals 15 residues. The V end lost 4 bases, the J end lost 3 bases, and 15 bases lay between the germline ends. In germline, CDR1 is SGHTS, CDR2 YDEGEE. The chain's CDR3 is CASSPWTVLTDTQYF. The CDR3 bases are TGTGCCAGCAGCCCCTGGACAGTCCTTACAGATACGCAGTATTTT.

The chain employs TRBV7-8 and TRBJ2-1; D possibly corresponds to TRBD1 (6 bases). The V gene's germline CDR1 is SGHVS and CDR2 FQNEAQ. The CDR3 consists of 15 residues. The germline V and J ends were trimmed by 2 bases and 3 bases, with 11 bases remaining between them. Here the CDR3 DNA reads TGTGCCAGCAGCTTACTGGGGGCCGGCTACAATGAGCAGTTCTTC. This codes for CASSLLGAGYNEQFF.

This clone appeared a single time. This chain joins TRBV5-1 and TRBJ2-7, with D perhaps TRBD2 (6 bases). The germline CDR1 and CDR2 sequences are SGHRS and YFSETQ. Between the trimmed V and J ends, which lost 1 base and 3 bases, there was a span of 11 bases. This CDR3 region has 14 residues. In DNA form, the CDR3 reads TGCGCCAGCAGCTTGACGTCGGAGGGCTACGAGCAGTACTTC. Encoded protein: CASSLTSEGYEQYF.

This sequence joins TRBV29-1 and TRBJ2-3; D uncertain. CDR1 SQVTM and CDR2 ANQGSEA come from the germline V gene. The ends were cut back, 6 bases at V and 7 bases at J, with 14 bases in the middle. CDR3 length equals 12 residues. The CDR3 region has the DNA TGCAGCGTATCCTCAACCCTGAATACGCAGTATTTT. It is translated as CSVSSTLNTQYF.

The rearrangement uses TRBV28 and TRBJ1-4, with unresolved D. CDR1 and CDR2 from the germline V gene are MDHEN and SYDVKM. The CDR3 contains 12 residues. V shed 5 bases and J shed 8 bases, with 9 bases lying between them. CDR3 protein: CASSRQVEKLFF. The CDR3 nucleotides are TGTGCCAGCAGTCGACAAGTCGAAAAACTGTTTTTT.

This chain connects TRBV7-2 to TRBJ2-1; 9 bases are shared with TRBD2. V lost 0 bases to trimming and J lost 7 bases; unmatched junction nucleotides: 4. The CDR3 has 15 residues. Germline V lookup: CDR1 SGHTA, CDR2 FQGNSA. The DNA for the CDR3 is TGTGCCAGCAGCTTAGCGCTAGCGGGAAGGAATGAGCAGTTCTTC. Its translation: CASSLALAGRNEQFF.

The rearrangement links TRBV14 to TRBJ1-2; D is undetermined. Germline V lookup: CDR1 SGHDN, CDR2 FVKESK. Trimming pared 4 bases from V and 2 bases from J, leaving 8 bases between. The CDR3 contains 13 residues. CDR3 sequence reads: CASSRSSNYGYTF. DNA of the CDR3: TGTGCCAGCAGCCGTAGCAGCAACTATGGCTACACCTTC.

This clone showed up just once. The chain employs TRBV12-3 or TRBV12-4 and TRBJ1-1, with TRBD1 matching 7 bases. V trimming: 3 bases; J trimming: 10 bases; junction bases outside the gene matches: 8. The length of the CDR3 is 13 residues. CDR3 sequence reads: CASSFPDRLGAFF. Written as DNA, the CDR3 is TGTGCCAGCAGTTTCCCGGACAGGTTGGGAGCTTTCTTT.